What follows are 29 T cell receptor beta chains derived from one specimen sequenced in a study of blood T cell repertoires in COVID-19. The data were produced by immunoSEQ multiplex PCR, yet TCRdb's version contains in-frame clones alone and is incomplete. The sample lists about half a million clones, 75% to 90% occurring once. The sequenced sample consisted of peripheral blood. The source of these receptors is a man between 18 and 29 years old with COVID-19, enrolled during active disease.

This clone appeared once. The gene calls are TRBV19 and TRBJ2-1; TRBD2 aligns across 12 bases. Germline CDR1 is LNHDA and CDR2 is SQIVND (reference sequence). The CDR3 covers 18 residues. With 3 bases clipped from V and 1 base from J, the junction kept 7 bases outside the gene matches. The CDR3 DNA follows: TGTGCCAGTAGTATGCCGACTAGCGGGAGTAGGTCCTACAATGAGCAGTTCTTC. This translates into CASSMPTSGSRSYNEQFF. Full variable domain (outside the CDR3, taken from reference TRBV19 and TRBJ2-1): DGGITQSPKYLFRKEGQNVTLSCEQNLNHDAMYWYRQDPGQGLRLIYYSQIVNDFQKGDIAEGYSVSREKKESFPLTVTSAQKNPTAFYLCASSMPTSGSRSYNEQFFGPGTRLTVL.

The gene calls are TRBV19 and TRBJ1-5; possible D gene TRBD1, 6 bases. The CDR3 has 13 residues. Looked up from germline, CDR1 is LNHDA and CDR2 is SQIVND (reference sequence). Trimming took 5 bases from V and 7 from J, leaving 12 bases between them. The CDR3 loop reads CASSPSRGQPQHF. CDR3 DNA sequence: TGTGCCAGTAGTCCCTCCAGGGGACAGCCCCAGCATTTT.

V and J are TRBV27 and TRBJ2-2; D is perhaps TRBD2 (6 bases). Germline values: CDR1 MNHEY, CDR2 SMNVEV (reference sequence). The CDR3 has 16 residues. V was trimmed by 4 bases and J by 4 bases, leaving 16 bases between them. CDR3 bases: TGTGCCAGCAGTTCACAAGGGACTCTAATCACCGGGGAGCTGTTTTTT. It translates to CASSSQGTLITGELFF.

The chain couples TRBV5-1 to TRBJ2-1; 11 nucleotides agree with TRBD2. The V gene end was trimmed by 3 bases and the J gene end by 0 bases; junction bases not matched to a gene: 2. Germline CDR1 SGHRS, CDR2 YFSETQ. CDR3 size: 16 residues. CDR3 residues: CASSWGLADSYNEQFF. In nucleotides, the CDR3 is TGCGCCAGCAGCTGGGGACTAGCGGACTCCTACAATGAGCAGTTCTTC.

The sample holds one count of this clone. V usage is TRBV6-6 and J usage is TRBJ2-1; TRBD1 matches 7 bases. The CDR3 consists of 14 residues. The junction had 10 bases not matched to a gene; V was cut back by 5 bases and J by 9 bases. Germline V gene sequence: CDR1 MNHNY, CDR2 SVGAGI (reference sequence). The CDR3 region is CASSDEGADFEQFF. In nucleotides, the CDR3 is TGTGCCAGCAGTGACGAGGGGGCCGACTTTGAGCAGTTCTTC.

This clone has only one observation. This chain uses TRBV18 with TRBJ2-1; the match to TRBD2 covers 8 bases. The germline gives CDR1 KGHSH, CDR2 LQKENI. The CDR3 spans 14 residues. Unmatched junction bases numbered 5, after V lost 3 bases and J lost 7 bases. The CDR3 region is CASSPGGLVNEQFF. For the CDR3, the DNA is TGTGCCAGCTCACCGGGGGGACTAGTTAATGAGCAGTTCTTC. The whole variable domain, remainder taken from reference TRBV18 and TRBJ2-1, is NAGVMQNPRHLVRRRGQEARLRCSPMKGHSHVYWYRQLPEEGLKFMVYLQKENIIDESGMPKERFSAEFPKEGPSILRIQQVVRGDSAAYFCASSPGGLVNEQFFGPGTRLTVL.

This chain joins TRBV15 and TRBJ2-7, with 11 bases aligning to TRBD2. J was trimmed by 4 bases and V by 5 bases; bases with no gene match: 7. Germline V gives CDR1 LNHNV, CDR2 YYDKDF (reference sequence). The CDR3 totals 15 residues. CDR3 in amino acids: CATSELLAGVYEQYF. CDR3 nucleotide sequence: TGTGCCACCAGCGAATTACTAGCGGGGGTTTACGAGCAGTACTTC.

J is TRBJ1-3 and V is TRBV3-1 (or the pseudogene TRBV3-2), with a possible D match to TRBD1 (5 bases). The germline gives CDR1 LGHDT, CDR2 YNNKEL (reference sequence). This CDR3 contains 13 residues. The germline V and J ends were trimmed by 4 bases and 4 bases, with 8 bases remaining between them. CDR3 region: CASSPTVGNTIYF. CDR3 DNA sequence: TGTGCCAGCAGCCCGACAGTCGGAAACACCATATATTTT.

V gene TRBV13 combines with J gene TRBJ2-5; 15 bases map to TRBD2. The CDR3 extends over 19 amino acids. V gave up 3 bases and J gave up 5 bases; unmatched junction bases: 13. In germline, CDR1 is PRHDT, CDR2 FYEKMQ (reference sequence). The CDR3 DNA sequence: TGTGCCAGCAGCTTCCGACAAGGACTAGCGGGGGGGCGAAGGGAGACCCAGTACTTC. Protein sequence: CASSFRQGLAGGRRETQYF.

This chain connects TRBV9 to TRBJ2-1, with 12 bases lining up with TRBD2. The germline CDR1 and CDR2 sequences are SGDLS and YYNGEE. V trimming: 0 bases; J trimming: 9 bases; junction bases outside the gene matches: 4. The CDR3 covers 15 residues. In nucleotides, the CDR3 is TGTGCCAGCAGCGTAGGACTAGCGGGAGATGTTGAGCAGTTCTTC. It specifies CASSVGLAGDVEQFF.

The rearrangement joins TRBV27 to TRBJ1-2, with no clear D. CDR1 MNHEY and CDR2 SMNVEV come from the germline V gene (reference sequence). This CDR3 region has 13 residues. V was shortened by 4 bases and J by 4 bases, with 10 bases between the two germline ends. The CDR3 is CASSSLSGYGYTF. Here the CDR3 DNA reads TGTGCCAGCAGTTCACTCTCGGGCTATGGCTACACCTTC.

The V and J genes are TRBV2 and TRBJ2-3; no firm D call. The CDR3 has 11 amino acids. Germline V gene data show CDR1 as SNHLY and CDR2 as FYNNEI. V was clipped by 8 bases and J by 4 bases, with 7 bases between them. The CDR3 loop is CASGPSDTQYF. The CDR3 DNA reads TGTGCCAGCGGGCCATCAGATACGCAGTATTTT.

The genes are TRBV5-1 and TRBJ2-5; TRBD2 agrees at 12 bases. Trimming took 1 base from V and 13 from J; bases not matched to a gene: 11. Germline CDR1 and CDR2: SGHRS and YFSETQ. The CDR3 is 15 amino acids. The CDR3 DNA reads TGCGCCAGCAGCTTGTATGGCCTAGCGGGGGGGCCCGGGTACTTC. Protein sequence: CASSLYGLAGGPGYF.

The rearrangement links TRBV10-3 to TRBJ2-3, with D perhaps TRBD2 (6 bases). The CDR3 is 14 residues long. Trimming shortened V by 11 bases and J by 0 bases, and 15 bases separated the two germline ends. The germline CDR1 and CDR2 sequences are ENHRY and SYGVKD. The CDR3 region has the DNA TGTGCCTCCTGGGCAGGGACTAGCACAGATACGCAGTATTTT. This codes for CASWAGTSTDTQYF.

A word on this clone: The missing conserved phenylalanine or tryptophan at the end of this CDR3 makes a read error likely. Because the CDR3's place on the DNA is in doubt, the DNA is left out and the CDR3 is given as listed by TCRdb. The chain joins TRBV3-1 (or the pseudogene TRBV3-2) to TRBJ2-3; the table's D gene call, TRBD2, was not cross checked with the DNA. Both ends counted, the CDR3 spans 11 residues. From germline, CDR1 is LGHDT and CDR2 YNNKEL (reference sequence). This chain's CDR3 is CASSQAFLTIG.

A single count supports this clone. The chain links TRBV5-4 to TRBJ2-5; TRBD2 matches at 12 bases. The CDR3 totals 16 residues. CDR1 is SGHNT, CDR2 YYREEE, per germline (reference sequence). V was clipped by 3 bases and J by 2 bases; unmatched bases: 5. The CDR3 loop is CASSSGLAGRQETQYF. The CDR3 region has the DNA TGTGCCAGCAGCTCGGGACTAGCGGGCCGACAAGAGACCCAGTACTTC.

The chain uses TRBV12-3 or TRBV12-4 and TRBJ2-1; the D is unclear. CDR3 length: 13 amino acids. Trimming shortened V by 3 bases and J by 8 bases, and 11 bases separated the two germline ends. CDR3 in DNA: TGTGCCAGCAGTTTGATGGGCGTAGATGAGCAGTTCTTC. This gives the protein CASSLMGVDEQFF.

This clone appeared once. The gene calls are TRBV6-2 or TRBV6-3 and TRBJ2-5; no clear D. Germline CDR1 is MNHEY and CDR2 is SVGEGT. Trimming cost V 0 bases and J 5 bases, with 10 bases left between them. CDR3 length equals 14 residues. The CDR3 reads CASSYSARGETQYF. The CDR3 DNA follows: TGTGCCAGCAGTTACTCGGCCCGCGGCGAGACCCAGTACTTC.

The J gene is TRBJ1-1, the V gene TRBV13, with D unclear. CDR1 is PRHDT, CDR2 FYEKMQ, per germline (reference sequence). The CDR3 length is 15 residues. Trimming removed 7 bases at V and 0 bases at J, with 15 bases between. CDR3 protein: CASTDAASLNTEAFF. DNA of the CDR3: TGTGCCAGCACCGACGCGGCCAGCTTGAACACTGAAGCTTTCTTT.

J is TRBJ1-2 and V is TRBV7-9, with unresolved D. The germline V and J ends were trimmed by 5 bases and 7 bases, with 17 bases remaining between them. Germline CDR1 is SEHNR and CDR2 is FQNEAQ (reference sequence). CDR3 length equals 14 residues. CDR3 residues: CASSTPRGGGGYTF. In nucleotides, the CDR3 is TGTGCCAGCAGCACCCCTCGCGGTGGTGGTGGCTACACCTTC.

The chain links TRBV15 to TRBJ1-5; D is ambiguous. Germline V CDR1 and CDR2: LNHNV, YYDKDF (reference sequence). The CDR3 has 12 residues. Deletions cut 3 bases from V and 10 bases from J, with 10 bases between. This CDR3 is CATSSTLQPQHF. The CDR3 bases are TGTGCCACCAGCAGTACTCTTCAACCCCAGCATTTT.

This chain connects TRBV29-1 to TRBJ2-3, with a possible D match to TRBD2 (6 bases). Germline-derived CDR1 and CDR2 are SQVTM and ANQGSEA. V was clipped by 4 bases and J by 3 bases, with 11 bases between them. This CDR3 is 13 amino acids long. CDR3 in DNA: TGCAGCGTTGGGGGGAGGCGAACAGATACGCAGTATTTT. It specifies CSVGGRRTDTQYF.

The chain joins TRBV5-4 to TRBJ2-2, with D possibly matching TRBD1 (5 bases). Germline CDR1 is SGHNT and CDR2 is YYREEE (reference sequence). The CDR3 sequence is 14 residues long. Trimming removed 6 bases at V and 5 bases at J, with 14 bases between. In DNA, the CDR3 is TGTGCCAGCACCTCACTCCCAGGGACCGGGGAGCTGTTTTTT. This codes for CASTSLPGTGELFF.

The CDR3 DNA reads TGTGCCAGCAGCTTAGGGGGACTAGCGTCTTCCGAGCAGTACTTC. This encodes CASSLGGLASSEQYF. The chain has TRBV7-2 and TRBJ2-7; 10 positions agree with TRBD2. The CDR3 contains 15 residues. From germline, CDR1 is SGHTA and CDR2 FQGNSA. The V gene end was trimmed by 1 base and the J gene end by 6 bases; junction bases not matched to a gene: 6. Variable domain in full (rest from reference TRBV7-2 and TRBJ2-7): GAGVSQSPSNKVTEKGKDVELRCDPISGHTALYWYRQSLGQGLEFLIYFQGNSAPDKSGLPSDRFSAERTGGSVSTLTIQRTQQEDSAVYLCASSLGGLASSEQYFGPGTRLTVT.

The V call is TRBV6-5, the J call TRBJ2-5; 7 nucleotides match TRBD2. Trimming at V came to 0 bases and at J to 4 bases, leaving 8 bases not matched to a gene. Germline loops: CDR1 MNHEY, CDR2 SVGAGI. The CDR3 is made up of 16 amino acids. CDR3 nucleotide sequence: TGTGCCAGCAGTTACTCGACCGGGGGGAGCGGAGAGACCCAGTACTTC. Its protein product is CASSYSTGGSGETQYF.

V is TRBV7-9 and J is TRBJ2-3; 10 bases agree with TRBD2. The V gene end was trimmed by 5 bases and the J gene end by 1 base; junction bases not matched to a gene: 9. The germline CDR1 and CDR2 sequences are SEHNR and FQNEAQ (reference sequence). The CDR3 sequence is 17 residues long. The CDR3 bases are TGTGCCAGCAGCCTGACCTTTGGGACTAGCGGCACAGATACGCAGTATTTT. Translation gives CASSLTFGTSGTDTQYF.

The chain uses TRBV7-6 and TRBJ2-2; no reliable D call. V was pared by 7 bases and J by 7 bases, with 10 bases between. This CDR3 contains 12 residues. Germline CDR1 is SGHVS and CDR2 is FNYEAQ. As DNA, the CDR3 is TGTGCCAGCAAAGAGCTCGTCGGGGAGCTGTTTTTT. This sequence encodes CASKELVGELFF.

This chain links TRBV9 with TRBJ1-2; 7 nucleotides match TRBD1. The CDR3 length is 15 residues. V was clipped by 0 bases and J by 8 bases; unmatched bases: 10. Germline V gene data show CDR1 as SGDLS and CDR2 as YYNGEE. For the CDR3, the DNA is TGTGCCAGCAGCGTAGATTCGGACAGGAACATAGGCTACACCTTC. Its protein product is CASSVDSDRNIGYTF.

The chain has TRBV11-3 and TRBJ2-7, with 7 bases fitting TRBD1. This CDR3 contains 15 residues. Trimming took 1 base from V and 2 from J; bases not matched to a gene: 5. Germline lookup yields CDR1 SGHNT and CDR2 YENEEA. As DNA, the CDR3 is TGTGCCAGCAGCTTAGCACAGGGGATCACCTACGAGCAGTACTTC. Translated: CASSLAQGITYEQYF.